The rows below give T cell receptor beta chains drawn from one sample of a study of blood T cell repertoires in COVID-19. Only in-frame clones appear in the TCRdb table, and some are missing; sequencing was by immunoSEQ multiplex PCR. The table records some 240,000 clones, roughly nine tenths of them present only once. Sequenced input: peripheral blood. These receptors were obtained from a woman between 40 and 55 years old who had recovered from COVID-19. Each CDR3 is given with its conserved first and last residue. Fields, in order: J gene, V gene, D gene, clone size, CDR3 protein, CDR3 DNA. The D gene is left open where the match is weak. For some rows the clone size is stated as once, few or many, or as a class when expanded; others skip it.

j_gene: TRBJ1-2; v_gene: TRBV19; d_gene: -; abundance: -; CDR3aa: CASSIVADFYGYTF; CDR3nt: TGTGCCAGTAGTATAGTGGCAGACTTCTATGGCTACACCTTC
j_gene: TRBJ2-3; v_gene: TRBV19; d_gene: -; abundance: -; CDR3aa: CASSHTDTQYF; CDR3nt: TGTGCCAGTAGTCACACAGATACGCAGTATTTT
j_gene: TRBJ2-7; v_gene: TRBV21-1; d_gene: -; abundance: -; CDR3aa: CASHGTENSYEQYF; CDR3nt: TGTGCCAGCCACGGGACAGAGAACTCCTACGAGCAGTACTTC
j_gene: TRBJ1-3; v_gene: TRBV7-2; d_gene: -; abundance: few; CDR3aa: CASSLDQLSGGNTIYF; CDR3nt: TGTGCCAGCAGCTTAGATCAGCTATCGGGGGGAAACACCATATATTTT
j_gene: TRBJ2-2; v_gene: TRBV18; d_gene: -; abundance: -; CDR3aa: CASSPLLGGDTGELFF; CDR3nt: TGTGCCAGCTCACCACTCCTCGGGGGAGACACCGGGGAGCTGTTTTTT
j_gene: TRBJ2-3; v_gene: TRBV24-1; d_gene: -; abundance: -; CDR3aa: CATSLPSDTQYF; CDR3nt: TGTGCCACCAGCCTTCCCTCGGATACGCAGTATTTT
j_gene: TRBJ2-5; v_gene: TRBV6-2/TRBV6-3; d_gene: -; abundance: -; CDR3aa: CASSYSGPETQYF; CDR3nt: TGTGCCAGCAGTTACTCGGGGCCAGAGACCCAGTACTTC
j_gene: TRBJ1-3; v_gene: TRBV5-1; d_gene: TRBD1; abundance: -; CDR3aa: CASSDGTGGLENTIYF; CDR3nt: TGCGCCAGCAGCGACGGGACAGGGGGCCTCGAAAACACCATATATTTT
j_gene: TRBJ2-3; v_gene: TRBV3-1/TRBV3-2; d_gene: TRBD2; abundance: -; CDR3aa: CASSHDSGGAATDTQYF; CDR3nt: TGTGCCAGCAGCCATGATAGCGGGGGGGCCGCGACAGATACGCAGTATTTT
j_gene: TRBJ2-3; v_gene: TRBV2; d_gene: TRBD2; abundance: -; CDR3aa: CASSDLAGGPFRDTQYF; CDR3nt: TGTGCCAGCAGTGATCTAGCGGGAGGGCCCTTTAGGGATACGCAGTATTTT
j_gene: TRBJ1-4; v_gene: TRBV6-5; d_gene: -; abundance: -; CDR3aa: CASSYTGNEKLFF; CDR3nt: TGTGCCAGCAGCTACACGGGGAACGAAAAACTGTTTTTT
j_gene: TRBJ2-2; v_gene: TRBV14; d_gene: -; abundance: -; CDR3aa: CASSQEFRGELFF; CDR3nt: TGTGCCAGCAGCCAAGAATTCCGGGGGGAGCTGTTTTTT
j_gene: TRBJ2-3; v_gene: TRBV4-3; d_gene: -; abundance: -; CDR3aa: CASSQDTSSDTQYF; CDR3nt: TGCGCCAGCAGCCAAGATACTAGTTCAGATACGCAGTATTTT
j_gene: TRBJ1-1; v_gene: TRBV19; d_gene: TRBD1; abundance: -; CDR3aa: CASSTLLTGMNTEAFF; CDR3nt: TGTGCCAGTAGTACCCTCCTGACAGGGATGAACACTGAAGCTTTCTTT
j_gene: TRBJ2-1; v_gene: TRBV9; d_gene: TRBD1; abundance: -; CDR3aa: CASSAHRDRGNNEQFF; CDR3nt: TGTGCCAGCAGCGCACACCGGGACAGGGGAAACAATGAGCAGTTCTTC
j_gene: TRBJ1-2; v_gene: TRBV10-3; d_gene: -; abundance: -; CDR3aa: CAISEGGGGVNGYTF; CDR3nt: TGTGCCATCAGTGAAGGAGGGGGGGGCGTAAATGGCTACACCTTC
j_gene: TRBJ1-2; v_gene: TRBV20-1; d_gene: -; abundance: -; CDR3aa: CSASFWGGSYGYTF; CDR3nt: TGCAGTGCTAGTTTTTGGGGTGGGAGCTATGGCTACACCTTC